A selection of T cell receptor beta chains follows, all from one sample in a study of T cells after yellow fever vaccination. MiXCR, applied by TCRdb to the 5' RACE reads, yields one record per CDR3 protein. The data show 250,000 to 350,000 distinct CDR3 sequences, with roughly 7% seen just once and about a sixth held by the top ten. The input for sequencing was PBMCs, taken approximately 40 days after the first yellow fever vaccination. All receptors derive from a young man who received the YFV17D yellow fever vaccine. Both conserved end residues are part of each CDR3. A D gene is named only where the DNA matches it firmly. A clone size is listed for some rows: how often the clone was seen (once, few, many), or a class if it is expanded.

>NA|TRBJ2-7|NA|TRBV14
CASSQEEYFSSEQYF
TGTGCCAGCAGCCAAGAGGAATATTTCTCATCCGAGCAGTACTTC
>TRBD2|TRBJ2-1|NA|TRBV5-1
CASRQAGVQFF
TGCGCCAGCAGACAAGCGGGGGTGCAGTTCTTC
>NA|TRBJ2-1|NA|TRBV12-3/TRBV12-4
CASSPPGGQHNEQFF
TGTGCCAGCAGTCCACCCGGGGGGCAGCACAATGAGCAGTTCTTC
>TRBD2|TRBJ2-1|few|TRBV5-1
CASSDSGGGVAYNEQFF
TGCGCCAGCAGCGATAGCGGGGGGGGGGTTGCATACAATGAGCAGTTCTTC
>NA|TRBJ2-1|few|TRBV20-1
CSALELRNEQFF
TGCAGTGCCCTAGAACTCCGGAATGAGCAGTTCTTC
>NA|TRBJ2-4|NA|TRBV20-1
CSASTGFTAKNIQYF
TGCAGTGCTTCGACAGGCTTTACAGCCAAAAACATTCAGTACTTC
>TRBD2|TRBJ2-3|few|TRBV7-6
CASSPPGTSGGEYHTDTQYF
TGTGCCAGCAGCCCGCCCGGGACTAGCGGGGGGGAATACCACACAGATACGCAGTATTTT
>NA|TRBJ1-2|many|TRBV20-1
CSVGWGNYGYTF
TGCAGTGTAGGATGGGGTAACTATGGCTACACCTTC
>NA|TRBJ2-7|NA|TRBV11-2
CASSFWGHEQYF
TGTGCCAGCAGCTTCTGGGGCCACGAGCAGTACTTC
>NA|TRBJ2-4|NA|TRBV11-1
CASSTTAGAAKNIQYF
TGTGCCAGCAGCACCACTGCAGGGGCGGCCAAAAACATTCAGTACTTC